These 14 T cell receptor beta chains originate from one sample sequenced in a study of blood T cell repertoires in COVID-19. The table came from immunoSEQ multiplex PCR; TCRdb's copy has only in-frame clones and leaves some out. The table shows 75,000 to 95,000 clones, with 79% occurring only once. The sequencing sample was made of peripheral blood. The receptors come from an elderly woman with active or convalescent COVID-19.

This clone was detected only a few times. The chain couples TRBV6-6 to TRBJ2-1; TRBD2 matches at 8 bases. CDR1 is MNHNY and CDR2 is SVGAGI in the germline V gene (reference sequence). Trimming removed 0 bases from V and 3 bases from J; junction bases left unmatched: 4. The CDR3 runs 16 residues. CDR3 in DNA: TGTGCCAGCAGTTACTCGCCAGCGGGAGACTACAATGAGCAGTTCTTC. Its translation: CASSYSPAGDYNEQFF.

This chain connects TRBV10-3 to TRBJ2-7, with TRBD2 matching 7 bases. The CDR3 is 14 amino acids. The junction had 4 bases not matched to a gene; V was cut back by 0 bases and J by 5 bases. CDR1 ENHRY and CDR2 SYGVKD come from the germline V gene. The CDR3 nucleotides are TGTGCCATCAGTGAGTCCCGGGAGGAGCACGAGCAGTACTTC. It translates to CAISESREEHEQYF.

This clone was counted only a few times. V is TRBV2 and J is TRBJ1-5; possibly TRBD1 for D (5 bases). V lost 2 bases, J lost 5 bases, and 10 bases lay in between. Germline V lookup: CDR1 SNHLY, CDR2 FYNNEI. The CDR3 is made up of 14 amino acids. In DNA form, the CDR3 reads TGTGCCAGCAGTGAATTACCAGGGTATCAGCCCCAGCATTTT. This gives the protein CASSELPGYQPQHF.

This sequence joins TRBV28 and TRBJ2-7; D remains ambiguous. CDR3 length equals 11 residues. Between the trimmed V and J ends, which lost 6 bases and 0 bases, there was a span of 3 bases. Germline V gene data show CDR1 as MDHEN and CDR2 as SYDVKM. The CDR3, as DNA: TGTGCCAGCAGCCACTCCTACGAGCAGTACTTC. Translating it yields CASSHSYEQYF.

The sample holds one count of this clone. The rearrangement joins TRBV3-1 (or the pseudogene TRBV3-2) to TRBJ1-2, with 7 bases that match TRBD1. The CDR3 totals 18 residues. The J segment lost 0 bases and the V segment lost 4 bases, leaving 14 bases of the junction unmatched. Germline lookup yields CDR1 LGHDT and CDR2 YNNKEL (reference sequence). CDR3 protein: CASSRNVGQARPNYGYTF. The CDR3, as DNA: TGTGCCAGCAGCCGAAACGTTGGACAGGCCCGACCTAACTATGGCTACACCTTC.

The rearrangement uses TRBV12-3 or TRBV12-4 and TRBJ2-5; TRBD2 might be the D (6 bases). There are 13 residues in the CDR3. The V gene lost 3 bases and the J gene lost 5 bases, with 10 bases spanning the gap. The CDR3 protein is CASSFVGRETQYF. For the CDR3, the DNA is TGTGCCAGCAGTTTCGTGGGGAGGGAGACCCAGTACTTC.

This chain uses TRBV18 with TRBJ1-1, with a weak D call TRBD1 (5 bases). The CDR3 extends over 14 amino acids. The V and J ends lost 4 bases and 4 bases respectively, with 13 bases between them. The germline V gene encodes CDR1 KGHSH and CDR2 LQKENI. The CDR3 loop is CASSLTGGLTEAFF. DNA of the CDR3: TGTGCCAGCTCACTCACGGGGGGACTCACTGAAGCTTTCTTT.

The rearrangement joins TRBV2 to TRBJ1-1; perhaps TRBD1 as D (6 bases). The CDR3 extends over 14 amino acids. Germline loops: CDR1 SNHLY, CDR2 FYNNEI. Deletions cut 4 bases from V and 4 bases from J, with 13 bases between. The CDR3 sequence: CASSGFLQGTEAFF. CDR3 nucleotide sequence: TGTGCCAGCAGTGGCTTCCTACAGGGCACTGAAGCTTTCTTT.

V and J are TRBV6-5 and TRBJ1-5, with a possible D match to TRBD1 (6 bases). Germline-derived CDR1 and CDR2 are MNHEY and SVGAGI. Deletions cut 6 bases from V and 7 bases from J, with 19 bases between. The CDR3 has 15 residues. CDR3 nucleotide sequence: TGTGCCAGCAGCGTGTCCGCGGGGGGCTGGCAGCCCCAGCATTTT. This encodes CASSVSAGGWQPQHF.

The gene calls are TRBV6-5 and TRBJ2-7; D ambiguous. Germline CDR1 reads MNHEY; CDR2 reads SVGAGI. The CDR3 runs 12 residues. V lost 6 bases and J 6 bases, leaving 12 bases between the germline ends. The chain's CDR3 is CASRKSRGEQYF. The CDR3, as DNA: TGTGCCAGCAGGAAATCGCGCGGCGAGCAGTACTTC.

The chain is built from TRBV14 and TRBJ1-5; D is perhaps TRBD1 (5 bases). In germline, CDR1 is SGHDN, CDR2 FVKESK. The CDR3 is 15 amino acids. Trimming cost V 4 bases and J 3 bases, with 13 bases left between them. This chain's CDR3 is CASSPLTENNQPQHF. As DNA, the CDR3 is TGTGCCAGCAGCCCTCTGACAGAAAACAATCAGCCCCAGCATTTT.

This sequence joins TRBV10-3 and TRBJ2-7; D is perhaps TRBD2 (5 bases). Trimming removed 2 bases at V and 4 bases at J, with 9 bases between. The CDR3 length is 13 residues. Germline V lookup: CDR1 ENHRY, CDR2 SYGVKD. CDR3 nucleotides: TGTGCCATCAGTGAGCTGGGGAGTTACGAGCAGTACTTC. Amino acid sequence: CAISELGSYEQYF.

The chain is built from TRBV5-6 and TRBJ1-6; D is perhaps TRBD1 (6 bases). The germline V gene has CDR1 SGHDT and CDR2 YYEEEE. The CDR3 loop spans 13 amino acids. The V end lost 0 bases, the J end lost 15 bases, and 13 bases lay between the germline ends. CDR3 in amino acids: CASSLGGGGHLHF. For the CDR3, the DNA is TGTGCCAGCAGCTTGGGTGGGGGCGGTCACCTCCACTTT.

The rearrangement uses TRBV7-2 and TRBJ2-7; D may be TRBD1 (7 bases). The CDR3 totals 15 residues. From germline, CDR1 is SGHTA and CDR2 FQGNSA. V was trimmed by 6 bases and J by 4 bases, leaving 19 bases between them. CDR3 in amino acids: CASRYRRDRLYEQYF. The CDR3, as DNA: TGTGCCAGCAGATACCGGAGGGACAGACTATACGAGCAGTACTTC.